The subject of this entry is one T cell receptor (beta chain). Its antigen remains unidentified. Measured with immunoSEQ multiplex PCR; TCRdb has only the in-frame clones, and not every one. This repertoire shows 300,000 to 400,000 clones, around 84% found once; its top ten account for more than 1.5%. This sample stems from a study of Ad26.COV2.S vaccination and SARS-CoV-2 variants. Study-wide findings and caveats: Vaccine recipients and placebo recipients showed similar non-spike TCR breadth.

Regarding treatment: some 19 received Ad26.COV2.S at low or high dose, single or two shots; roughly 5 received placebo; per-sample allocation not given. Sample collection was performed on day 63 after the first vaccine or placebo injection. The material was peripheral blood, obtained in a trial of Ad26.COV2.S vaccine versus placebo. This TCR was recovered from a person aged 18-65 years who received the Ad26.COV2.S COVID-19 vaccine or a placebo.

Here the CDR3 reads CSAGGLVEQYF. The CDR3 DNA reads as TGCAGTGCTGGGGGACTTGTTGAGCAGTACTTC. This rearrangement joins TRBV20-1 to TRBJ2-7; D perhaps matches TRBD2 (6 bases). The CDR3 covers 11 residues. The ends were cut back, 5 bases at V and 7 bases at J, with 12 bases in the middle. CDR1 DFQATT and CDR2 SNEGSKA come from the germline V gene (reference sequence).